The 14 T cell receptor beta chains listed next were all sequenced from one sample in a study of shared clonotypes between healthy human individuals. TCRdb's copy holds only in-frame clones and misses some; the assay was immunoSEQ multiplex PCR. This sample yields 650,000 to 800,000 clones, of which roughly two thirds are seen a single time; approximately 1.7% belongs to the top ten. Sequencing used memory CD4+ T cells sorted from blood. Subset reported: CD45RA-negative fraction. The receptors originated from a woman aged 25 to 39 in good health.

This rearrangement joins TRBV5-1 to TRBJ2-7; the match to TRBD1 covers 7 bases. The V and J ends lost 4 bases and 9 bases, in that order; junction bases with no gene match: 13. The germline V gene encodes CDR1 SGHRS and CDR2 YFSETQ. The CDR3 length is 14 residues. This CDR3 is CASSPGTAVIGQYF. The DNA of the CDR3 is TGCGCCAGCAGCCCTGGGACAGCGGTGATTGGGCAGTACTTC.

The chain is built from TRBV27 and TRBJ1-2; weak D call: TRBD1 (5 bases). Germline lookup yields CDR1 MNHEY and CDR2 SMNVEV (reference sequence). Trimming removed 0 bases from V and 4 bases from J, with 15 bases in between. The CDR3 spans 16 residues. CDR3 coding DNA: TGTGCCAGCAGTTTATCGGCTCTGGGGGGTCGCTATGGCTACACCTTC. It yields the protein CASSLSALGGRYGYTF.

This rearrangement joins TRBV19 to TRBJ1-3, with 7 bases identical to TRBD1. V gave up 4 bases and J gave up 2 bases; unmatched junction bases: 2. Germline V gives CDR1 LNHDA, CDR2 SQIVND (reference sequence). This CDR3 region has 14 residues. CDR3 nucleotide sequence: TGTGCCAGTAGTACCGGGACAGCTGGAAACACCATATATTTT. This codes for CASSTGTAGNTIYF.

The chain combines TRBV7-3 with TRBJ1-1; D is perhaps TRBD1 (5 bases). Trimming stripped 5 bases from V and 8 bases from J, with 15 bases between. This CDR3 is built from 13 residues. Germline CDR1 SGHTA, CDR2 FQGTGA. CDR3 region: CASSPSPGQEAFF. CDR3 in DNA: TGTGCCAGCAGCCCTTCCCCAGGGCAAGAAGCTTTCTTT.

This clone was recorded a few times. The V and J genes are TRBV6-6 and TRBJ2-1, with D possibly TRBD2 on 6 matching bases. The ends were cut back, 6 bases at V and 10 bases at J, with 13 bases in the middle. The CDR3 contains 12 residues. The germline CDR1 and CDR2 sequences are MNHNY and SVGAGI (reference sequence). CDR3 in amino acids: CASSGRWREQFF. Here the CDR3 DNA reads TGTGCCAGCAGCGGGAGATGGAGAGAGCAGTTCTTC.

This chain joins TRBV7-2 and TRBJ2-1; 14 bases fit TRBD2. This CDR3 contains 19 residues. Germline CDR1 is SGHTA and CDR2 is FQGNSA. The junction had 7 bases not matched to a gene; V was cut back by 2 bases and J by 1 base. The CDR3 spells CASSLTGTSGSRSYNEQFF. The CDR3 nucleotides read TGTGCCAGCAGCTTAACCGGGACTAGCGGGAGCCGATCCTACAATGAGCAGTTCTTC.

The CDR3 is CASSPGLNNEQFF. The CDR3 DNA reads as TGTGCCAGCAGCCCCGGGCTGAACAATGAGCAGTTCTTC. The chain uses TRBV9 and TRBJ2-1; D not resolved. The CDR3 loop spans 13 amino acids. Trimming took off 4 bases at V and 5 bases at J, with 10 bases between the two ends. Germline V gene data show CDR1 as SGDLS and CDR2 as YYNGEE.

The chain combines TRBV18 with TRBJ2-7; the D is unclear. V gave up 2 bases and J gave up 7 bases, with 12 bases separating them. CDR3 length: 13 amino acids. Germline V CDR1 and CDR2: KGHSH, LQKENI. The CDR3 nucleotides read TGTGCCAGCTCACCAGGTACACTTAGGGAGCAGTACTTC. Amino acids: CASSPGTLREQYF.

Here the CDR3 reads CASRMGDDQPQHF. CDR3 in DNA: TGCGCCAGCAGAATGGGTGACGATCAGCCCCAGCATTTT. The chain has TRBV5-1 and TRBJ1-5; D remains ambiguous. Trimming stripped 5 bases from V and 5 bases from J, with 11 bases between. The germline CDR1 and CDR2 sequences are SGHRS and YFSETQ. This CDR3 is 13 amino acids long.

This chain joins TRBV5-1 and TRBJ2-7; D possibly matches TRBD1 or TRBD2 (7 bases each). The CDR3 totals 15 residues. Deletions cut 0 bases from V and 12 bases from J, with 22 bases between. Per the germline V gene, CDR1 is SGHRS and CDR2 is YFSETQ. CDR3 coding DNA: TGCGCCAGCAGCTTGGGGGCGGGGGACAGCCCTGACCTGTACTTC. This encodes CASSLGAGDSPDLYF.

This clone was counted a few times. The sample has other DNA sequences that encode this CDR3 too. The DNA for the CDR3 is TGTGCCAGCAGCTCCGACAGGAACGAGCAGTACTTC. This codes for CASSSDRNEQYF. V gene TRBV28 combines with J gene TRBJ2-7, with a weak D call TRBD1 (6 bases). CDR1 is MDHEN, CDR2 SYDVKM, per germline. The CDR3 is 12 residues long. The germline V and J ends were trimmed by 6 bases and 5 bases, with 11 bases remaining between them.

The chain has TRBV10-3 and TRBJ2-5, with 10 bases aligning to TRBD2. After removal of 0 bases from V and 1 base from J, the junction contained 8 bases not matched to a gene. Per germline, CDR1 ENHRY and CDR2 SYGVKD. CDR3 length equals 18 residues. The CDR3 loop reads CAISESVGVAGGQETQYF. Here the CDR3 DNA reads TGTGCCATCAGTGAGTCGGTAGGGGTAGCGGGAGGCCAAGAGACCCAGTACTTC.

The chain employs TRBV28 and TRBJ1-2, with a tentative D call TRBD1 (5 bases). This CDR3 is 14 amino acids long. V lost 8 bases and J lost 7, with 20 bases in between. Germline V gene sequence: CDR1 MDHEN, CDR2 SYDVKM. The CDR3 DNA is TGTGCCAGCTGCCGAACCGGGACTGCTTTTGGCTACACCTTC. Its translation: CASCRTGTAFGYTF.

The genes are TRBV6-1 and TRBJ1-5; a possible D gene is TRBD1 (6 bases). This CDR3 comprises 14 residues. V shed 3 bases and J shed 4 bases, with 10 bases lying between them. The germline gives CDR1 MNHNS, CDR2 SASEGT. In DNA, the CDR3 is TGTGCCAGCAGTGAGGGACATTCAAATCAGCCCCAGCATTTT. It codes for CASSEGHSNQPQHF.